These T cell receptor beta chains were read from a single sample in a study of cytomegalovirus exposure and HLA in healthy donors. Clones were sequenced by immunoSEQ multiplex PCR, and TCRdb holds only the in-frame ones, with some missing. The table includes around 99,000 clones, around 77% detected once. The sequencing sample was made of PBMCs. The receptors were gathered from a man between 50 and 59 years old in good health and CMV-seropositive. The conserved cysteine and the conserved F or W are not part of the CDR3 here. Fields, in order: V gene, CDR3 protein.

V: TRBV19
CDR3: ASSRSDRFLNEKLF

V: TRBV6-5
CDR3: ASSQQGNTEAF

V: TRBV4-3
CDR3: ASSQMDRGYEQY

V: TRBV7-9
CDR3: ASSLDDRGFSPLH

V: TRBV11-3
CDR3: ASSPGVGQASYEQY

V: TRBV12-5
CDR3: ASGLAGGEAF

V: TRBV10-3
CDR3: AIQQGVEQPQN

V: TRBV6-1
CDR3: ASSEASGGANEQF

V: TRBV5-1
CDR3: ASSLRRKGTEAF

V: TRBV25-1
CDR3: ASSVTGGAGTQY

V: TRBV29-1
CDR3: SVVGQGTYGYT

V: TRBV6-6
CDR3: ASRDREYQPQH

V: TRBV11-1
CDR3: ASSLSQGKPSYEQY

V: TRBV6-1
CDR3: ASSKDRGGYGYT

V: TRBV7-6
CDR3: ASSLGRGRVDTEAF

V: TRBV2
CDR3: ASLKRTSGFEQF

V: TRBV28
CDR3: ASKLYAAGTTNEKLF

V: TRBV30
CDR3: AWTQQGAWYGYT

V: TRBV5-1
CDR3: ASSPLYGEGEQY

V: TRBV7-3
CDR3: ASSPGPEYEQY